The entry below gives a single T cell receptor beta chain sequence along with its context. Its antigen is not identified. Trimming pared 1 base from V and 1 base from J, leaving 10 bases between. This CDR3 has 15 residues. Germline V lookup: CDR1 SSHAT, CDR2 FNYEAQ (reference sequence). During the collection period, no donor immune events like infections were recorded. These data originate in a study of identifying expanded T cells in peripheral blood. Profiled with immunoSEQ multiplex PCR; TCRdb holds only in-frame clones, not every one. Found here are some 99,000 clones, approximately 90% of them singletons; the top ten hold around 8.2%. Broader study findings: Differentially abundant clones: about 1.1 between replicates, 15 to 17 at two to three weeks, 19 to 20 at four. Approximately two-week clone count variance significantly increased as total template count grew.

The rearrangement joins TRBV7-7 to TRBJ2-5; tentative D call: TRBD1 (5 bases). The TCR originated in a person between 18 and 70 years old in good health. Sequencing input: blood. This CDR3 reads CASSLGGPLQETQYF. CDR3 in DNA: TGTGCCAGCAGCTTAGGGGGCCCCCTCCAAGAGACCCAGTACTTC.